The entry below describes one T cell receptor (beta chain). V was pared by 2 bases and J by 9 bases, with 16 bases between. CDR1 is SGHTA and CDR2 is FQGNSA in the germline V gene. There are 14 residues in the CDR3. In the study's own analysis: Amplification with reference gene primers provided the estimates of nucleated cell counts. This table comes from immunoSEQ multiplex PCR, and its TCRdb copy is limited to in-frame clones, with some not included. For V, J and clone size, that table is used; D and trimming come from the DNA. Of 60,000 to 75,000 clones detected, about 75% appear once; the ten largest clones hold about 47%. The data are from a study of blood T cell repertoires in COVID-19. Study as a whole: Material from acute and convalescent COVID-19 was sourced from the United States, Italy and Spain. T cells, B-cell-depleted T cells, or PBMCs supplied cDNA or gDNA.

The V and J genes are TRBV7-2 and TRBJ2-5, with D maybe TRBD1 (8 bases). The clonotype comes from a woman of 80 years or more with acute or convalescent COVID-19. The sequenced sample was peripheral blood. CDR3 loop: CASSLSTGGVSQYF. The CDR3 bases are TGTGCCAGCAGCTTAAGCACAGGGGGGGTTTCCCAGTACTTC. Variable domain in full (rest from reference TRBV7-2 and TRBJ2-5): GAGVSQSPSNKVTEKGKDVELRCDPISGHTALYWYRQSLGQGLEFLIYFQGNSAPDKSGLPSDRFSAERTGGSVSTLTIQRTQQEDSAVYLCASSLSTGGVSQYFGPGTRLLVL.